Here is one T cell receptor beta chain with its context. There are a few counts of this clone. There is no known antigen for this receptor. Per-base quality was not reported, and no clone a single base away is much larger than it. Libraries were constructed by the immunoSEQ multiplex PCR assay. The multiplex PCR relied on a mix of 60 forward primers for TCR Vbeta segments and 13 reverse primers for TCR Jbeta segments. Amplification of the CDR3 region of rearranged TCR beta genes was performed with a multiplex PCR assay on genomic DNA. On the Illumina HiSeq System, the amplified TCR beta libraries were sequenced as 87-base-pair reads. Per the authors' processing: In a later analysis, tens of millions of unique TCR beta chains were counted across the approximately 640 repertoires, and roughly 11 million of these chains were shared by at least two donors. To remove PCR and sequencing errors, raw reads were error-corrected and collapsed into unique sequences using a nearest-neighbor algorithm that merged closely related sequences. CDR3 sequences were aligned to IMGT reference sequences to assign V, D and J gene segments. For a sequence to be retained, a match of at least six nucleotides was required to both a V gene segment and a J gene segment. Rearrangements were classified as productive when the CDR3 lacked stop codons and remained in frame with V and J, and all other rearrangements were classified as non-productive. CDR3 was defined by IMGT convention, running from the second conserved V-encoded cysteine to the conserved J-encoded phenylalanine. The earlier analysis of more than 450 of the donors excluded sequences that lacked an unambiguous match to a single V gene segment. In an earlier analysis of roughly 600 of the donors, a V segment was called functional when productive rearrangements were above 56.7%, and segregating when the standard deviation between donors exceeded 5%. A statistical classification framework was built for diagnosing cytomegalovirus status from the catalog of TCR beta chain sequences. In a later analysis, TCR nucleotide sequences were compared against IMGT/GENE-DB human TR gene sequences so that V and J genes could be assigned. In a later analysis, CDR3 sequences and most-parsimonious VDJ recombination scenarios were assigned using the TCRdist pipeline. In a later analysis, each TCR beta chain was defined by its CDR3 amino acid sequence together with its V-gene family, and reads without a unique V-gene family were excluded. To address suspected cross-contamination and a sequencing artifact, a later analysis removed over 500 highly shared, low-generation-probability nucleotide sequences. A later analysis calculated a clonal expansion index for each public chain from normalized within-repertoire ranks of inferred template counts. In a later analysis, generation probabilities were computed with a VDJ recombination model fitted to out-of-frame rearrangements, and the resulting probabilities were checked against IGoR. A later analysis scored TCR-TCR, TCR-HLA and TCR-CMV co-occurrence with hypergeometric tests, applying a repertoire-size bias correction to TCR pairs. In a later analysis, false discovery rates were estimated by permuting HLA or CMV assignments 20 times. In a later analysis, co-occurring TCRs were grouped using DBSCAN, with TCRdist sequence similarity added in when clustering inside HLA-allele-positive subsets. For co-occurrence clustering, repertoires with fewer than 30,000 or more than 120,000 public chains were excluded, along with about five repertoires with anomalous nucleotide sharing. This immuneACCESS table, as held by TCRdb, lists in-frame sequences with V and J called but not all clones. Of the missing ones, under half trace to an unresolved V gene in checked studies; the others have no known cause. Clone size and the V and J calls come from that table; the DNA yielded D and trimming. Present in this sample are roughly 220,000 clones, approximately 85% of which were seen just once. The top ten hold about 3% of the sample.

The cohort was made up of about 670 healthy bone marrow donors. At the time of sampling, every cohort member was nominally healthy, though immune exposures that went unrecorded were likely present. The donor tested CMV seronegative, placing the donor among the 352 seronegative members of the cohort. Each donor provided a peripheral blood sample, and peripheral blood mononuclear cells were used for TCR beta sequencing. The Qiagen DNeasy Blood Extraction Kit was used to extract genomic DNA from the blood cell samples. This specimen comes from a study of cytomegalovirus exposure and HLA in healthy donors (TCRdb year 2017). Regarding the study in general: In an earlier analysis of under 750 of the donors, under 300 Gb of sequence data and 90 million to 130 million unique TCR beta sequences from roughly 200 million T cells were reported. On average, around 240,000 unique TCR beta nucleotide sequences were sequenced per donor among 398 genotyped donors of the cohort, with approximately 18% of those sequences being non-productive. The study was designed to test whether signatures of past pathogen exposure could be identified by cataloging public T cell receptors. Four to six DR-DQ haplotypes were handled as single units for association and clustering, since linkage in the cohort was strong. Genome-wide SNP genotypes for about 60% of the roughly 700 donors were used in a later genetic analysis, which treated that subset as a discovery cohort. An early release covering about 600 HLA-typed donors comprised around 300 gigabases of sequencing data and around 80 million unique TCR sequences. Besides the first cohort of some 670 subjects, a separate validation cohort made up of 120 or so different subjects was used. To predict cytomegalovirus infection status, the study combined high-throughput TCR immunosequencing, statistical association of individual TCRs with disease status, and machine learning. All discovery cohort repertoires had been generated on a single sequencing platform. The T cell repertoires of 700 or so subjects were profiled by immunosequencing and related to cytomegalovirus serostatus. HLA typing covered class I and class II loci at four-digit resolution. Of the 398 genotyped donors, 70% to 90% were placed in the genetic ancestry cluster associated with self-reported Caucasian donors. A later analysis re-analyzed previously published TCR beta repertoires from 666 donors and added high-resolution HLA genotyping to study TCR occurrence patterns. Donor age, sex, ethnicity and CMV serostatus were collected together with the repertoire data. Typing coverage varied by locus: roughly 620-640 donors for A, B, C, DRB1 and DQB1; roughly 500 for DQA1; more than 600 for DPA1; around 450 for DPB1. An earlier analysis of about 620 of the donors applied high-throughput TCR beta sequencing to assess whether each TCR beta V gene segment acted as functional or pseudogenic. The later analysis used no new phenotypic data to find candidate immune exposures, relying instead on TCR beta sequences and their occurrence across donors. What the work shows at the level of the full study, not this receptor alone: A later analysis reported that several top co-occurrence clusters appeared linked to parvovirus B19, influenza, CMV and Epstein-Barr virus. Most CMV-associated TCR beta chains appeared to be HLA-restricted in a later analysis, and the HLA associations seemed to be driven largely by CMV exposure. A later analysis found that HLA-associated TCR beta chains were more clonally expanded and had lower generation probabilities than equally common non-associated chains. A further reported finding was that TCR beta sequences accurately predicted the HLA-A and HLA-B alleles for most subjects in the first cohort. According to a later genetic analysis, donors in an Asian-associated ancestry cluster had fewer N-insertions in productive TCRs than the approximately 670-donor mean. A cluster of highly shared sequence variants was judged likely to represent a technical artifact of the sequencing pipeline. Presence/absence analyses assumed roughly uniform sequencing depth across donors, an assumption that may not hold. According to the authors, the approach could potentially be generalized to other disease states and immunological phenotypes. A later analysis found that TCR association rates varied across HLA loci, with DRB1 alleles showing the most associated TCRs and HLA-C alleles the fewest. In a later genetic analysis, a missense DCLRE1C variant was associated with V-gene and J-gene trimming of TCR beta chains, and the association was replicated in an independent cohort. In vitro tests confirmed that three of the cytomegalovirus-associated TCR beta chains recognize cytomegalovirus antigens. Some IMGT-functional V segments, including TRBV6-2 and TRBV6-3, could not be told apart with the 87-base-pair reads, so those segments were excluded. Correlated functional status among segregating V segments might be attributable to linkage disequilibrium, but an unknown experimental factor could not be ruled out. In an earlier analysis of under 600 of the donors, most TCR beta V segments were observed in productive rearrangements about 87% or about 30% of the time, broadly matching IMGT annotations. In both the original and validation cohorts, the classifier was reported to diagnose cytomegalovirus status with high specificity and sensitivity. In the study, about 150 TCR beta chains were listed as associated with cytomegalovirus. In a later analysis, some 17,000 TCR beta sequences were associated with specific HLA alleles at a false discovery rate of 0.05. CMV serostatus was the only immune exposure information available for the cohort. Across donors, most TCR sequences were observed very rarely, whereas some public TCRs were present in many individuals. When HLA alleles, especially DR and DQ, strongly co-occurred, attributing TCR associations to individual alleles was difficult. Because HLA typing was unavailable for some donors at each locus, only the typed subset was used in association tests. This cohort had only TCR beta chains sequenced, and the lack of alpha or paired-chain data limited which features could be detected. The earlier analysis of fewer than 750 of the donors excluded approximately 15 rarely observed V segments, including chromosome 9 orphons, because counts were too low.

The germline V gene encodes CDR1 SNHLY and CDR2 FYNNEI. The cysteine opens and the phenylalanine closes a CDR3 of 14 amino acids. The read is trimmed to its CDR3 DNA, 42 bases read in frame from base 1. Relative to germline, V is 4 bases shorter and J is 6 bases shorter, with 10 bases between their ends. The sample consisted of PBMCs. The sequence derives from a woman aged 40 to 55 in good health and CMV-seronegative. This sequence uses TRBV2 and TRBJ1-6, with an unclear D gene assignment. Here is the DNA: TGTGCCAGCAGTGGCGGGTACGGTAATTCACCCCTCCACTTT. Protein translation: CASSGGYGNSPLHF.